Following are 10 T cell receptor beta chains from one sample sequenced in a study of blood T cells in healthy people across ages. Together with a sample-barcoded 5' primer, a J-beta primer mix was included in a second PCR lasting roughly 6 to 12 cycles. From the 5' RACE reads, TCRdb called clonotypes with MiXCR, one entry per CDR3 protein. This sample yields 850,000 to 1,000,000 distinct CDR3 sequences, of which roughly 51% are seen a single time; around 21% belongs to the top ten. The sample consisted of blood. These receptors originate from a woman aged 60 to 75 in good health.

DNA of the CDR3: TGCAGTGCTGGCCGACGGACTCCCGGGGAGCTGTTTTTT. Translation: CSAGRRTPGELFF. This chain connects TRBV20-1 to TRBJ2-2, with D possibly being TRBD2 (5 bases). V dropped 5 bases and J dropped 6 bases, with 13 bases sitting between them. The CDR3 covers 13 residues. The germline CDR1 and CDR2 sequences are DFQATT and SNEGSKA (reference sequence).

This clonotype was seen more than once but under ten times. V gene TRBV12-3 or TRBV12-4 combines with J gene TRBJ2-3; D not certain. The CDR3 extends over 13 amino acids. The V end was cut by 6 bases, the J end by 0 bases, with 7 bases between. The CDR3 DNA sequence: TGTGCCAGCAGCTGGACGAGCACAGATACGCAGTATTTT. As protein: CASSWTSTDTQYF.

This clonotype has only a few counts. This chain connects TRBV29-1 to TRBJ1-4; 10 nucleotides line up with TRBD1. The CDR3 consists of 13 residues. The V segment lost 7 bases and the J segment 8 bases; nucleotides outside the gene matches: 7. Germline CDR1 SQVTM, CDR2 ANQGSEA. This CDR3 is CSGWDRGKEKLFF. The CDR3, as DNA: TGCAGCGGATGGGACAGGGGAAAGGAAAAACTGTTTTTT.

The V gene is TRBV28, the J gene TRBJ2-2, with D possibly TRBD2 on 6 matching bases. CDR3 size: 14 residues. The germline V gene encodes CDR1 MDHEN and CDR2 SYDVKM. V lost 7 bases and J lost 7, with 16 bases in between. This chain's CDR3 is CASMVAGLVGELFF. In nucleotides, the CDR3 is TGTGCCAGCATGGTCGCGGGACTCGTCGGGGAGCTGTTTTTT.

The chain has TRBV9 and TRBJ2-5, with 8 bases fitting TRBD2. CDR1 and CDR2 (germline): SGDLS, YYNGEE. The V segment lost 3 bases and the J segment 4 bases; nucleotides outside the gene matches: 14. The CDR3 length is 17 residues. The CDR3 sequence is CASSAEGAGEWRETQYF. In DNA form, the CDR3 reads TGTGCCAGCAGCGCAGAAGGAGCGGGAGAGTGGAGAGAGACCCAGTACTTC.

Only a few counts were recorded for this clonotype. The chain links TRBV29-1 to TRBJ2-4, with 7 bases aligning to TRBD1. Trimming cost V 7 bases and J 8 bases; bases outside gene matches: 11. The germline V gene encodes CDR1 SQVTM and CDR2 ANQGSEA. The CDR3 consists of 13 residues. As DNA, the CDR3 is TGCAGCGGTATGACAGGGCATGGTGACATTCAGTACTTC. Translating it yields CSGMTGHGDIQYF.

This clonotype was picked up one time. The chain links TRBV5-1 to TRBJ2-5; maybe TRBD2 (5 bases). V shed 4 bases and J shed 1 base, with 8 bases lying between them. Germline V gene data show CDR1 as SGHRS and CDR2 as YFSETQ. CDR3 length equals 13 residues. CDR3 in amino acids: CASSVRVQETQYF. The DNA for the CDR3 is TGCGCCAGCAGCGTGAGGGTCCAAGAGACCCAGTACTTC. The full variable domain, with the rest looked up from reference TRBV5-1 and TRBJ2-5, is KAGVTQTPRYLIKTRGQQVTLSCSPISGHRSVSWYQQTPGQGLQFLFEYFSETQRNKGNFPGRFSGRQFSNSRSEMNVSTLELGDSALYLCASSVRVQETQYFGPGTRLLVL.

The genes are TRBV29-1 and TRBJ2-5, with TRBD2 identical over 7 bases. The CDR3 has 14 amino acids. Germline-derived CDR1 and CDR2 are SQVTM and ANQGSEA. V trimming: 4 bases; J trimming: 7 bases; junction bases outside the gene matches: 12. CDR3 sequence: CSVGLAGVVGTQYF. The CDR3 region has the DNA TGCAGCGTTGGTCTCGCGGGAGTCGTTGGGACCCAGTACTTC.

The rearrangement uses TRBV2 and TRBJ1-6, with D unclear. Germline CDR1 reads SNHLY; CDR2 reads FYNNEI. With 7 bases removed from V and 12 bases from J, the gap between germline ends came to 19 bases. CDR3 length: 14 amino acids. CDR3 bases: TGTGCCAGCACAGTCGGGAGGTCGGGTCGACCCCTCCACTTT. As protein: CASTVGRSGRPLHF.

The V call is TRBV29-1, the J call TRBJ2-7, with 10 positions matching TRBD2. The CDR3 length is 13 residues. Germline CDR1 is SQVTM and CDR2 is ANQGSEA. Trimming at V came to 7 bases and at J to 6 bases, leaving 9 bases not matched to a gene. The DNA for the CDR3 is TGCAGCGCTCTCGGGACTAGCGACCCCGAGCAGTACTTC. Encoded protein: CSALGTSDPEQYF.